These 10 T cell receptor beta chains came from one sample sequenced in a study of CD8 T cells in Susac syndrome. It was with random hexamers that about 0.45 to 1 ug RNA was reverse transcribed. TCRdb passed the immunoSEQ multiplex PCR reads through MiXCR, listing each CDR3 protein once. The repertoire includes a few hundred thousand distinct CDR3 sequences, 70% to 90% of them detected once, and roughly 0.21% sits in the top ten. The source material was CD8+ T cells from PBMCs. The receptors stem from a human donor with multiple sclerosis.

V gene TRBV4-1 combines with J gene TRBJ2-1; D ambiguous. Deletions cut 0 bases from V and 2 bases from J, with 5 bases between. The CDR3 sequence is 14 residues long. Germline V gene sequence: CDR1 MGHRA, CDR2 YSYEKL. The CDR3 sequence: CASSQEGTYNEQFF. CDR3 DNA: TGCGCCAGCAGCCAAGAGGGGACCTACAATGAGCAGTTCTTC.

V and J are TRBV7-9 and TRBJ1-6; D ambiguous. Trimming removed 5 bases at V and 10 bases at J, with 12 bases between. In germline, CDR1 is SEHNR, CDR2 FQNEAQ (reference sequence). The CDR3 is 13 amino acids. CDR3 in DNA: TGTGCCAGCAGCCCGGATCCCTTCTCACCCCTCCACTTT. It yields the protein CASSPDPFSPLHF. The whole variable domain, remainder taken from reference TRBV7-9 and TRBJ1-6, is DTGVSQNPRHKITKRGQNVTFRCDPISEHNRLYWYRQTLGQGPEFLTYFQNEAQLEKSRLLSDRFSAERPKGSFSTLEIQRTEQGDSAMYLCASSPDPFSPLHFGNGTRLTVT.

The chain is built from TRBV20-1 and TRBJ1-2; no clear D gene. CDR1 is DFQATT, CDR2 SNEGSKA, per germline (reference sequence). The CDR3 contains 11 residues. Between the trimmed V and J ends, which lost 2 bases and 5 bases, there was a span of 6 bases. The CDR3 here is CSARRNYGYTF. Here the CDR3 DNA reads TGCAGTGCTAGACGGAATTATGGCTACACCTTC.

The rearrangement links TRBV20-1 to TRBJ2-1; TRBD2 matches 7 bases. V gave up 6 bases and J gave up 2 bases; unmatched junction bases: 10. The CDR3 sequence is 15 residues long. The V gene's germline CDR1 is DFQATT and CDR2 SNEGSKA (reference sequence). The CDR3 bases are TGCAGTGCCCCTCAAAAGGGAGGGCCCTACAATGAGCAGTTCTTC. It specifies CSAPQKGGPYNEQFF.

The rearrangement joins TRBV19 to TRBJ1-2; perhaps TRBD1 as D (5 bases). V was shortened by 1 base and J by 3 bases, with 9 bases between the two germline ends. The CDR3 has 14 amino acids. Germline CDR1 is LNHDA and CDR2 is SQIVND (reference sequence). CDR3: CASSIGDGYYGYTF. CDR3 in DNA: TGTGCCAGTAGTATAGGGGACGGATACTATGGCTACACCTTC.

The chain joins TRBV5-6 to TRBJ1-3; D is ambiguous. Per germline, CDR1 SGHDT and CDR2 YYEEEE. V was pared by 4 bases and J by 4 bases, with 9 bases between. The CDR3 runs to 13 residues. The CDR3 sequence: CASSDDIGNTIYF. CDR3 coding DNA: TGTGCCAGCAGCGATGACATCGGAAACACCATATATTTT.

The chain couples TRBV9 to TRBJ2-7, with 8 bases fitting TRBD2. This CDR3 contains 17 residues. Germline lookup yields CDR1 SGDLS and CDR2 YYNGEE. Trimming cost V 4 bases and J 1 base; bases outside gene matches: 13. DNA of the CDR3: TGTGCCAGCAGCCCCCTACTTCCCAGCGGGGGTTCCTACGAGCAGTACTTC. Translation: CASSPLLPSGGSYEQYF.

This chain's CDR3 is CSARDAFRTGDLTEAFF. DNA for the CDR3: TGCAGTGCTAGAGATGCATTTCGGACAGGGGATCTTACTGAAGCTTTCTTT. The rearrangement uses TRBV20-1 and TRBJ1-1; TRBD1 agrees at 9 bases. There are 17 residues in the CDR3. J gave up 5 bases and V 0 bases, and 13 bases lay outside the gene matches. The germline gives CDR1 DFQATT, CDR2 SNEGSKA (reference sequence).

In its sample, this clonotype was seen once. The chain couples TRBV9 to TRBJ2-7; TRBD2 is a possible D gene (6 bases). The CDR3 spans 15 residues. The germline V and J ends were trimmed by 2 bases and 3 bases, with 15 bases remaining between them. Germline assignment: CDR1 SGDLS and CDR2 YYNGEE. CDR3 residues: CASSVAGTDHYEQYF. The CDR3 DNA is TGTGCCAGCAGCGTCGCCGGGACTGACCACTACGAGCAGTACTTC.

The chain couples TRBV2 to TRBJ2-1, with D hard to call. Germline CDR1 and CDR2: SNHLY and FYNNEI. CDR3 length equals 14 residues. Trimming took off 0 bases at V and 6 bases at J, with 9 bases between the two ends. The CDR3 is CASSEAHFVNEQFF. In DNA, the CDR3 is TGTGCCAGCAGTGAAGCGCATTTTGTCAATGAGCAGTTCTTC.